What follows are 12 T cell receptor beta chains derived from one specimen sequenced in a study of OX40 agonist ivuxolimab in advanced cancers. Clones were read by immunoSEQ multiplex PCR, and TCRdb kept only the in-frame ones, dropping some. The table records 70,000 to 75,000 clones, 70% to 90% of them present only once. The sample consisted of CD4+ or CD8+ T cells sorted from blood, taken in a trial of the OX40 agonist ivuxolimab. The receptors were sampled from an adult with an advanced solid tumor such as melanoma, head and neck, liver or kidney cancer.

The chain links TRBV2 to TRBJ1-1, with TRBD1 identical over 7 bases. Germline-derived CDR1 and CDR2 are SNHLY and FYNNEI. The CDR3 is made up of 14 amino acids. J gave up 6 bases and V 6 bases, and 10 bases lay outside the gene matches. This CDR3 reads CASRLTGTGAEAFF. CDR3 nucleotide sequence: TGTGCCAGCAGACTGACAGGGACCGGCGCTGAAGCTTTCTTT.

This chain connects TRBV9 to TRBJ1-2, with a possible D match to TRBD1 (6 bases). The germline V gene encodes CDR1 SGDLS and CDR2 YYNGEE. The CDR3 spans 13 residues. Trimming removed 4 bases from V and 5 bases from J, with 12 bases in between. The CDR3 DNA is TGTGCCAGCAGCCCCGACAGGATGTATGGCTACACCTTC. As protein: CASSPDRMYGYTF.

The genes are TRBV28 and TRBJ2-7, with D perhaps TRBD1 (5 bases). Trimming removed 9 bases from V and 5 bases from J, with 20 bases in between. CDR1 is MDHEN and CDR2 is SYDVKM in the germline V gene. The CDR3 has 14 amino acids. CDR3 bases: TGTGCCAGTATCCTGGCAGGGAATCACCACGAGCAGTACTTC. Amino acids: CASILAGNHHEQYF.

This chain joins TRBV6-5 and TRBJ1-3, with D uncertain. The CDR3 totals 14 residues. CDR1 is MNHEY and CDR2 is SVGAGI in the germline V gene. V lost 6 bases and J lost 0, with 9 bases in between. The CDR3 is CASRGDTSGNTIYF. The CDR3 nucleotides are TGTGCCAGCAGAGGAGACACCTCTGGAAACACCATATATTTT.

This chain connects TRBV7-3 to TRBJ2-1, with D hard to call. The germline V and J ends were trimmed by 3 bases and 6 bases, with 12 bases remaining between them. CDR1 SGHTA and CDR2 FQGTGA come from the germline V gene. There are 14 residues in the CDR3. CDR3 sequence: CASSLDPIFNEQFF. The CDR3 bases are TGTGCCAGCAGCTTGGACCCGATCTTCAATGAGCAGTTCTTC. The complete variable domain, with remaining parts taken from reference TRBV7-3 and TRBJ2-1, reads GAGVSQTPSNKVTEKGKYVELRCDPISGHTALYWYRQSLGQGPEFLIYFQGTGAADDSGLPNDRFFAVRPEGSVSTLKIQRTERGDSAVYLCASSLDPIFNEQFFGPGTRLTVL.

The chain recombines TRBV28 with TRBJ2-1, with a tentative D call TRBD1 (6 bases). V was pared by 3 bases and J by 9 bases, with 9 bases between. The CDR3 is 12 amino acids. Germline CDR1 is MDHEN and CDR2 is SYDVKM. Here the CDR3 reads CASSLGQGEQFF. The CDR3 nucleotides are TGTGCCAGCAGTTTGGGACAAGGTGAGCAGTTCTTC.

The CDR3 spells CASSYQTGGHEQYF. CDR3 nucleotides: TGTGCCAGCAGCTATCAGACAGGGGGCCACGAGCAGTACTTC. This sequence joins TRBV5-6 and TRBJ2-7; the match to TRBD1 covers 10 bases. Germline CDR1 is SGHDT and CDR2 is YYEEEE. Losses at the gene ends were 3 bases for V and 5 bases for J; bases not matched to a gene: 5. This CDR3 comprises 14 residues.

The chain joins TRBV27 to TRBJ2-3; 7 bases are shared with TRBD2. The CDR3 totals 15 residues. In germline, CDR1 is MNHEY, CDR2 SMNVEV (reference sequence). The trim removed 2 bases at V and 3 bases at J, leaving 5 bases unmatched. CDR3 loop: CASSLNPSGTDTQYF. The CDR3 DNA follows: TGTGCCAGCAGTTTAAATCCTAGCGGAACAGATACGCAGTATTTT.

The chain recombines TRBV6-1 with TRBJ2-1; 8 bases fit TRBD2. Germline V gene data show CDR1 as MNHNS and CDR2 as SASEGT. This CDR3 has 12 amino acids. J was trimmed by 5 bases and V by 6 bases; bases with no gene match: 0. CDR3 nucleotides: TGTGCCAGCAGGGGACTAGACAATGAGCAGTTCTTC. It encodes CASRGLDNEQFF.

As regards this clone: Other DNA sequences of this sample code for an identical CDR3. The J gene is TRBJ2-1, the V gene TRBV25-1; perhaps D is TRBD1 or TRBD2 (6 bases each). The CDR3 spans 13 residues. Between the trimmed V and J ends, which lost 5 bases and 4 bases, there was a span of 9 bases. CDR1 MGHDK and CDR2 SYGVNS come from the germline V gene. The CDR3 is CASSKGGYNEQFF. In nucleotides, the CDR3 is TGTGCCAGCAGTAAAGGGGGGTACAATGAGCAGTTCTTC.

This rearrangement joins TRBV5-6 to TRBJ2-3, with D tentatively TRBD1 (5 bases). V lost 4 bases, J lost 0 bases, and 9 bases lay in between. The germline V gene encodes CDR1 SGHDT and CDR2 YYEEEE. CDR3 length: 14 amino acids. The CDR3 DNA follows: TGTGCCAGCAGCCGCGACAGCAGCACAGATACGCAGTATTTT. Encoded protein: CASSRDSSTDTQYF.

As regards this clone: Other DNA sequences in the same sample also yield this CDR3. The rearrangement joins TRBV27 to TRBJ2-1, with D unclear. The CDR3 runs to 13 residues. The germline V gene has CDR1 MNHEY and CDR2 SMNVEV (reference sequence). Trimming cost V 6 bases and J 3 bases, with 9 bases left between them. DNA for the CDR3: TGTGCCAGCAGACAAAGCAGCTACAATGAGCAGTTCTTC. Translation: CASRQSSYNEQFF.